This T cell receptor beta chain was recovered during a study of blood T cells in healthy people across ages. Trimming stripped 5 bases from V and 4 bases from J, with 15 bases between. The CDR3 contains 14 residues. Germline loops: CDR1 MNHEY, CDR2 SMNVEV (reference sequence). Per sample, a minimum of 6 million PBMCs were isolated. Next came a second PCR, run for about 6 to 12 cycles, which used a sample-barcoded 5' primer along with a J-beta primer mix. A single record per CDR3 protein comes from TCRdb applying MiXCR to the 5' RACE reads. This table holds about 780,000 distinct CDR3 sequences, 46% found once. On this clonotype: The antigen is not known.

General study results and limits: It was found that TCR beta diversity correlated strongly with the percentage of naive T cells.

The chain combines TRBV27 with TRBJ2-7; the D gene could be TRBD1 or TRBD2 (5 bases each). The TCR sequence derives from a man older than 75 in good health. Sequencing was carried out using blood. CDR3: CASSRDPGSYEQYF. The CDR3 DNA is TGTGCCAGCAGTCGGGACCCAGGGAGTTACGAGCAGTACTTC.